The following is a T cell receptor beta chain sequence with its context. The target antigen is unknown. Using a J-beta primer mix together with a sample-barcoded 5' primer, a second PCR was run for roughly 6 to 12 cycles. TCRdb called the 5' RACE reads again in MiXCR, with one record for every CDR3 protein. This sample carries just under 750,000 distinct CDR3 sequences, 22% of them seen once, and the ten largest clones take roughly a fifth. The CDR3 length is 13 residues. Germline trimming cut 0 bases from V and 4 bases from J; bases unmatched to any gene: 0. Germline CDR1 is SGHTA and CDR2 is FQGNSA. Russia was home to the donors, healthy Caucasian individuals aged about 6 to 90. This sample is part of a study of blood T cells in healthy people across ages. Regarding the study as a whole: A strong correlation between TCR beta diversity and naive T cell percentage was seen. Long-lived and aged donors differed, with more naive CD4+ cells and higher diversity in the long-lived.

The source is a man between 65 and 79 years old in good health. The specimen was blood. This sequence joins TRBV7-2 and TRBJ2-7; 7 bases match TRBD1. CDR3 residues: CASSLATGYEQYV. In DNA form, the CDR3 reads TGTGCCAGCAGCTTAGCGACAGGGTACGAGCAGTACGTC.